A few counts support the clone carrying this T cell receptor beta chain. The assay was immunoSEQ multiplex PCR, and TCRdb's table has in-frame clones only and misses some. Here the sample spans 130,000 to 150,000 clones, around 88% being singletons. These data come from a study of radiation and T cells in renal cell carcinoma. Stated time point: blood 4 weeks post-SBRT, at nephrectomy. Treatment noted: 15 Gy SBRT to primary tumor, nephrectomy 4 weeks later. V shed 4 bases and J 6 bases; nucleotides not matched to a gene: 14. CDR3 length equals 16 residues. CDR1 is LNHDA and CDR2 is SQIVND in the germline V gene (reference sequence).

The TCR was taken from a woman aged 45-65 years with renal cell carcinoma. The chain carries TRBV19 and TRBJ1-1, with TRBD1 matching over 7 bases. The sample here was blood, taken from a patient whose treatment included radiotherapy and nephrectomy. The CDR3 loop is CASSTWTQGLVPEAFF. CDR3 nucleotides: TGTGCCAGTAGTACATGGACACAGGGGTTAGTTCCTGAAGCTTTCTTT.